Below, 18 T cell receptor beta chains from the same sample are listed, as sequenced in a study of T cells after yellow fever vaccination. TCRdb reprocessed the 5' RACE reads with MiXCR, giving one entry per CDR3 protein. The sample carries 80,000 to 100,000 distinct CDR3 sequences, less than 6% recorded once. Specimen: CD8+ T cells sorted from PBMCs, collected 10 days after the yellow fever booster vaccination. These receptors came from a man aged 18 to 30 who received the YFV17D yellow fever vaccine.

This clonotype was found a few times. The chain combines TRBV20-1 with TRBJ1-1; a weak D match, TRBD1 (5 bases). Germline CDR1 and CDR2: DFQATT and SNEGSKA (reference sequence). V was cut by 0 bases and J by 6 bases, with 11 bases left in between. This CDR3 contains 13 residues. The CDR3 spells CSARDRSRAEAFF. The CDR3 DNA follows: TGCAGTGCTAGAGATCGAAGCAGGGCTGAAGCTTTCTTT.

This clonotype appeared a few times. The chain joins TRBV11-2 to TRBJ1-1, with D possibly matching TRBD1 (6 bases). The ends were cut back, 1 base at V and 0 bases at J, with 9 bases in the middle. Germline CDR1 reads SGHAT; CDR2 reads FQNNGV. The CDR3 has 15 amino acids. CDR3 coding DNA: TGTGCCAGCAGCTTAGCTGGGGGGCTGAACACTGAAGCTTTCTTT. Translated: CASSLAGGLNTEAFF.

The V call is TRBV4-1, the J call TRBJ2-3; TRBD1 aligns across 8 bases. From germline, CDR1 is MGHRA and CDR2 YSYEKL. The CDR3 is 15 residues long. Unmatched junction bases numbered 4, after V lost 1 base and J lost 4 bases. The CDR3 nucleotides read TGCGCCAGCAGCCAAGGTCAGGGGGCCTCAGATACGCAGTATTTT. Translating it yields CASSQGQGASDTQYF.

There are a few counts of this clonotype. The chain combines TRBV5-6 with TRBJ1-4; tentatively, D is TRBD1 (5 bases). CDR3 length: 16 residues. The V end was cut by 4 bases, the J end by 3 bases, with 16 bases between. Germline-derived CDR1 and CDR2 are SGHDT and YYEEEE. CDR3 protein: CASSPFDGTSNEKLFF. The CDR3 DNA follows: TGTGCCAGCAGCCCCTTTGATGGGACCTCTAATGAAAAACTGTTTTTT.

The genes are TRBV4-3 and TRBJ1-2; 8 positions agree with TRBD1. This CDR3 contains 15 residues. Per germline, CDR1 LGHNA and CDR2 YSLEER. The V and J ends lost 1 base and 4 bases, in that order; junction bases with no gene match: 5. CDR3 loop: CASSQGDRTLYGYTF. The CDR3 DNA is TGCGCCAGCAGCCAAGGGGACAGGACCCTCTATGGCTACACCTTC.

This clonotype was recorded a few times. CDR3 nucleotide sequence: TGCGCCAGCAGCCAAGCAGGGGACACAGATACGCAGTATTTT. Translated, it gives CASSQAGDTDTQYF. The chain links TRBV4-1 to TRBJ2-3, with D maybe TRBD1 (6 bases). The germline V and J ends were trimmed by 1 base and 2 bases, with 7 bases remaining between them. Looked up from germline, CDR1 is MGHRA and CDR2 is YSYEKL. CDR3 size: 14 residues.

CDR3 in amino acids: CAISASEKVVGGYTF. CDR3 bases: TGTGCCATCAGTGCGAGTGAAAAGGTTGTGGGTGGCTACACCTTC. The rearrangement links TRBV10-3 to TRBJ1-2; unclear D gene. There are 15 residues in the CDR3. V lost 4 bases and J lost 7, with 19 bases in between. The germline gives CDR1 ENHRY, CDR2 SYGVKD.

CDR3 nucleotide sequence: TGTGCCAGCAGTTCCCAGGGGGTTTACACTGAAGCTTTCTTT. The encoded protein is CASSSQGVYTEAFF. This chain joins TRBV12-3 or TRBV12-4 and TRBJ1-1; 7 bases are shared with TRBD1. J gave up 3 bases and V 4 bases, and 5 bases lay outside the gene matches. This CDR3 comprises 14 residues.

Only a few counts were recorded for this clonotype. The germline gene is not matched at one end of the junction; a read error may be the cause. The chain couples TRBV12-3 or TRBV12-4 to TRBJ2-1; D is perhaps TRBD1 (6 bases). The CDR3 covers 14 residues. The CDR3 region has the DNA TGTGCCAGCAGTCTAGCCCAGGGGCATTGGAGGCAGTTCTTC. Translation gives CASSLAQGHWRQFF.

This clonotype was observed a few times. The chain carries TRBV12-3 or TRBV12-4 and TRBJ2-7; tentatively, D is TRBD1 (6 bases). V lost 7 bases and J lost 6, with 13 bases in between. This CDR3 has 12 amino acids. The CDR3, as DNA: TGTGCCAGCACCCTACAGGGTCCCGAGCAGTACTTC. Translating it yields CASTLQGPEQYF.

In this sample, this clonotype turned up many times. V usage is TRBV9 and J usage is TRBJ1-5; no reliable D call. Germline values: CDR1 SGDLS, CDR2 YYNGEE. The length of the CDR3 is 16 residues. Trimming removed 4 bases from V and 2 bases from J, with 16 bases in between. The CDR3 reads CASSIHRGNGNQPQHF. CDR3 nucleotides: TGTGCCAGCAGCATCCACCGGGGTAATGGCAATCAGCCCCAGCATTTT.

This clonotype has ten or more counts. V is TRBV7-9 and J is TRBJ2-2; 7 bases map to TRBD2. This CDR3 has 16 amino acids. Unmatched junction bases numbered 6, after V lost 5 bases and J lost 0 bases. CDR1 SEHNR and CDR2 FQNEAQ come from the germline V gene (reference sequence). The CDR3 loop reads CASSTGGLSNTGELFF. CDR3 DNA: TGTGCCAGCAGCACGGGGGGTTTATCGAACACCGGGGAGCTGTTTTTT.

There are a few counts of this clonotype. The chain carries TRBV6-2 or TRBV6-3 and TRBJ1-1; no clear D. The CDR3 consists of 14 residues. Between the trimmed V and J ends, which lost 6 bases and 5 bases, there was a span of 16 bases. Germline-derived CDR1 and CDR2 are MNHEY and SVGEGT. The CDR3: CASSRRDGRTEAFF. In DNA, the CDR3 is TGTGCCAGCAGCCGTCGAGATGGGCGGACTGAAGCTTTCTTT.

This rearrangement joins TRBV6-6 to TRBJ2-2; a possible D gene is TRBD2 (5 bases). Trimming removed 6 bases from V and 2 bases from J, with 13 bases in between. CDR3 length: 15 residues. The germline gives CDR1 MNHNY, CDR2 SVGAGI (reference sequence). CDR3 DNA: TGTGCCAGCAGCCCCATGAGGGAAAACACCGGGGAGCTGTTTTTT. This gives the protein CASSPMRENTGELFF.

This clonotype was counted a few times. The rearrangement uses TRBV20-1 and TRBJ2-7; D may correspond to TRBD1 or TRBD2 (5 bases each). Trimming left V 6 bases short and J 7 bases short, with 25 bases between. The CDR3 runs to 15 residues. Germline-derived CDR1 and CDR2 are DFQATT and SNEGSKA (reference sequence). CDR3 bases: TGCAGTGCCCCCAGGGTGAGGGGCACCCCGGGGGAGCAGTACTTC. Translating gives CSAPRVRGTPGEQYF.

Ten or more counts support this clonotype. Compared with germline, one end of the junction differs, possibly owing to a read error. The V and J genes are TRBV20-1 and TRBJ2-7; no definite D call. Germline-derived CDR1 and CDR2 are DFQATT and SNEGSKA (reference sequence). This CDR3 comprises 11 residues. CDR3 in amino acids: CSARENYEQYF. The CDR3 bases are TGCAGTGCCAGAGAAAATTACGAGCAGTACTTC.

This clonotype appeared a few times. The CDR3 coding sequence is TGTGCCAGCTCAGCCCGGGATTATCAGCCCCAGCATTTT. Translated: CASSARDYQPQHF. J is TRBJ1-5 and V is TRBV18; no firm D call. The V gene's germline CDR1 is KGHSH and CDR2 LQKENI. The CDR3 runs 13 residues. Trimming pared 5 bases from V and 5 bases from J, leaving 10 bases between.

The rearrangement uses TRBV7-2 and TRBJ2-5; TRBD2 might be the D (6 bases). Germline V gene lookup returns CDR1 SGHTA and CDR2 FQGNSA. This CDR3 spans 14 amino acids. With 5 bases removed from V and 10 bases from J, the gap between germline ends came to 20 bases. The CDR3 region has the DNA TGTGCCAGCAGCGGCGGGGACGTTGGGAGGTACCAGTACTTC. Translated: CASSGGDVGRYQYF.